This T cell receptor beta chain was sequenced during a study of T-cell memory formation after mild COVID-19. Whole-study findings and limits: Proof of SARS-CoV-2 specificity was absent for the second-wave clones that crested on day 37. The study detected some responding clones in pre-infection memory, suggesting cross-reactive memory joined. Contracting CD4+ clones lay largely in CM and EM, with CD8+ ones residing in EMRA.

5'RACE with constant-segment primers built TCRalpha and TCRbeta cDNA libraries with UMIs. TCRdb used MiXCR to reprocess the 5' RACE reads, holding one entry per CDR3 protein. The top ten clones hold around 8.1% of a sample with approximately 400,000 distinct CDR3 sequences, approximately 24% of them seen once. This CDR3 contains 13 residues. Germline V gene data show CDR1 as DFQATT and CDR2 as SNEGSKA (reference sequence). Trimming cost V 1 base and J 5 bases, with 11 bases left between them. Comments on this clonotype: The antigen is unknown.

This rearrangement joins TRBV20-1 to TRBJ1-1; a possible D gene is TRBD1 (5 bases). What was sequenced was PBMCs or a T cell subset sorted from them (not recorded which). The TCR comes from an adult woman who had mild COVID-19 (a few samples of this study predate the infection). Cell type and time point are not known. CDR3 nucleotide sequence: TGCAGTGCTAGAGGAGCTGCAGGGACTGAAGCTTTCTTT. Protein product: CSARGAAGTEAFF.